The source of this T cell receptor beta chain is a study of blood T cell repertoires in COVID-19. Across the study: T cells, B-cell-depleted T cells, or PBMCs supplied cDNA or gDNA.

The protocol was immunoSEQ multiplex PCR, while the TCRdb copy is restricted to in-frame clones and leaves out a portion. The table records 85,000 to 120,000 clones, 78% of them present only once. Trimming pared 3 bases from V and 0 bases from J, leaving 10 bases between. The CDR3 runs to 15 residues. CDR1 and CDR2 (germline): SGHRS, YFSETQ. The receptor was isolated from a man aged 55 to 69 with active or convalescent COVID-19. Specimen: peripheral blood. This sequence joins TRBV5-1 and TRBJ2-1; a possible D gene is TRBD1 (6 bases). As DNA, the CDR3 is TGCGCCAGCAGCTCCGGACAGTTCTCCTACAATGAGCAGTTCTTC. This codes for CASSSGQFSYNEQFF. Filled out from reference TRBV5-1 and TRBJ2-1, the complete variable domain reads KAGVTQTPRYLIKTRGQQVTLSCSPISGHRSVSWYQQTPGQGLQFLFEYFSETQRNKGNFPGRFSGRQFSNSRSEMNVSTLELGDSALYLCASSSGQFSYNEQFFGPGTRLTVL.